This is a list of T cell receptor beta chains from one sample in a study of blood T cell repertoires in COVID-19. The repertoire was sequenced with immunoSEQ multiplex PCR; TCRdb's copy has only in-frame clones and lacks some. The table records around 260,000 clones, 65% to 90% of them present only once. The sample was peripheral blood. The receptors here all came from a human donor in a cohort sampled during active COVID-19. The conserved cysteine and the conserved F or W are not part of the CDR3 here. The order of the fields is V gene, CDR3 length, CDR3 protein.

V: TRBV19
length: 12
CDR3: ASSIAGANYGYT

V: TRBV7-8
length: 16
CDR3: ASSLRNGRARINNEQF

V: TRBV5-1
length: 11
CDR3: ASSGQSNEKLF

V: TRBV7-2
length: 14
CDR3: ASNRGKAVNTGELF

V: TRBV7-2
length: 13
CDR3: ASSFHDRPNTEAF

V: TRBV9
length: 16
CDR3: ASSVEGVGGTSGNTIY

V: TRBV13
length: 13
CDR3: ASSFRIAGTDTQY

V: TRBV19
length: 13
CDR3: ASSPGGGGPYEQY

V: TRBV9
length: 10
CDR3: ASSQQGNGYT

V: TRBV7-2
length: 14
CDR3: ASSLGVGTSGAEQY

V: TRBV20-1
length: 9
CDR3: SATDPGTYT

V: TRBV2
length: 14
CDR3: ASRRQPGQGTYEQY

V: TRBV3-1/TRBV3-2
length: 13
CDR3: ASSRDSGTRETQY

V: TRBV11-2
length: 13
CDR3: ASRGGTSGSYEQF

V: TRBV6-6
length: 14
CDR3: ASSYEGTSRGGELF

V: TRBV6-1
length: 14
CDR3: ASSEGIMRLNYGYT

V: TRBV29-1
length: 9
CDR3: SVERNTEAF

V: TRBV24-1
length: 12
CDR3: ATSDATGKQPQH

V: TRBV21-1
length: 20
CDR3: ASSKEVGQSALGPHGNQPQH

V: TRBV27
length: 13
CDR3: ASRTYLTDQETQY

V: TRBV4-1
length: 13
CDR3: ASSPEERRTDTQY

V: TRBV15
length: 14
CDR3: ATSREYTISTDTQY

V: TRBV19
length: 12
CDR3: ASSIAGVGNEQF

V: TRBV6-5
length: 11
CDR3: ASRRKQGQPLH

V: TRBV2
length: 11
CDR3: ASYQGLTTEAF

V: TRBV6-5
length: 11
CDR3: ASRADRAGGYT

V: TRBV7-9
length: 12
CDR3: ASSLGTREAEAF

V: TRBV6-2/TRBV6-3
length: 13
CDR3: ASSPTSGPYNEQF

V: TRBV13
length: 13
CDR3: ASSDRTRTTDTQY

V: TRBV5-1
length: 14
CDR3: ASSLAGLAIYNEQF

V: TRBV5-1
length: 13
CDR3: ASSLAGLFYNEQF

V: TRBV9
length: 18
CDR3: ASSLGPVSGRVWSTDTQY

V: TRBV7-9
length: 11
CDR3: ASSFTGNQPQH

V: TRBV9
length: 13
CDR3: ASSRQTGPTYEQY

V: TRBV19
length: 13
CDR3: ASSIISGRYNEQF

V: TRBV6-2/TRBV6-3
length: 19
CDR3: ASSYPFVGQGKGTGANVLT

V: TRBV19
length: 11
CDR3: ASLSGGTAEAF

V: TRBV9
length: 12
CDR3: ASSVEASNLSQF

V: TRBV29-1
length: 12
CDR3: SVRDRGTYNEQF

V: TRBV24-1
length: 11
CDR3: ATSDPLAGGQY

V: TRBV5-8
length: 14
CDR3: ASSLAGKGNSETQY

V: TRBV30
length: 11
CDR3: AWSGTGSTEAF

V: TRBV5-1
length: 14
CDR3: ASSPGLLGIKGEQY

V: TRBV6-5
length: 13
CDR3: ASRGRQAENTEAF

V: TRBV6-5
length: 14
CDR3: ASSYGGQGAAYEQY

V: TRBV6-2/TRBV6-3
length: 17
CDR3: ASSSSPYRTSRGVETQY

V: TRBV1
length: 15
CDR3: TSSRAVGTSGPYEQY

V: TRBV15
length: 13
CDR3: ATSRRGQITDTQY

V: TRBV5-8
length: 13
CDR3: ASSLFGGLYNEQF

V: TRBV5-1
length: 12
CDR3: ASTSRGNTGELF

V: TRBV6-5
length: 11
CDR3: ASRADVKYEQY

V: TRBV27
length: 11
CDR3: ASSLSVNTEAF

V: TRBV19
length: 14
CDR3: ASSISGQGNTGELF